A single sample is the source of the 19 T cell receptor beta chains below, sequenced in a study of CD8 T cells in ankylosing spondylitis. Study observations and caveats: What appeared characteristic of ankylosing spondylitis blood was a TCR beta motif of under 10 highly homologous variants.

TCRdb fed the 5' RACE reads into MiXCR, producing one record per CDR3 protein. The sample contains about 700,000 distinct CDR3 sequences, roughly 19% of which appear only once. Which antigens these TCRs recognize remains unknown. The sequenced sample was blood, either unsorted or a sorted T cell fraction (not recorded which). These receptor sequences come from a male donor with ankylosing spondylitis.

This clonotype was recorded a few times. The V gene is TRBV7-8, the J gene TRBJ1-2, with D hard to call. CDR1 SGHVS and CDR2 FQNEAQ come from the germline V gene. The germline V and J ends were trimmed by 0 bases and 4 bases, with 9 bases remaining between them. This CDR3 is built from 14 residues. The CDR3 sequence is CASSLAGHGYGYTF. The CDR3 DNA reads as TGTGCCAGCAGCTTAGCAGGCCACGGCTATGGCTACACCTTC.

In its sample, this clonotype was seen a few times. The V gene is TRBV5-1, the J gene TRBJ2-1; the D gene is possibly TRBD2 (5 bases). The germline V gene has CDR1 SGHRS and CDR2 YFSETQ. The CDR3 sequence is 13 residues long. Trimming cost V 1 base and J 8 bases, with 10 bases left between them. Written as DNA, the CDR3 is TGCGCCAGCAGCTTGACCCGGGGAGATGAGCAGTTCTTC. It is translated as CASSLTRGDEQFF.

CDR3 sequence reads: CSARASGPFTDTQYF. CDR3 sequence (DNA): TGCAGTGCTAGAGCGTCAGGACCCTTTACAGATACGCAGTATTTT. The chain combines TRBV20-1 with TRBJ2-3; D unclear. The CDR3 is 15 residues long. Germline assignment: CDR1 DFQATT and CDR2 SNEGSKA (reference sequence). Trimming took off 1 base at V and 3 bases at J, with 14 bases between the two ends.

The chain joins TRBV20-1 to TRBJ2-7, with 12 bases identical to TRBD2. The CDR3 runs to 14 residues. Per germline, CDR1 DFQATT and CDR2 SNEGSKA (reference sequence). Trimming removed 0 bases from V and 3 bases from J; junction bases left unmatched: 0. This CDR3 is CSARELAGGYEQYF. In nucleotides, the CDR3 is TGCAGTGCTAGAGAACTAGCGGGAGGCTACGAGCAGTACTTC.

The J gene is TRBJ2-3, the V gene TRBV29-1, with 12 bases matching TRBD2. Per the germline V gene, CDR1 is SQVTM and CDR2 is ANQGSEA. V shed 4 bases and J 2 bases; nucleotides not matched to a gene: 19. This CDR3 is 20 amino acids long. The CDR3 region has the DNA TGCAGCGTTGCCGGTTTCCCTCGGCCCCGACTAGCGGGGGCCACAGATACGCAGTATTTT. It specifies CSVAGFPRPRLAGATDTQYF.

This clonotype was counted a few times. The rearrangement links TRBV12-3 or TRBV12-4 to TRBJ2-7, with TRBD1 identical over 7 bases. J was trimmed by 2 bases and V by 6 bases; bases with no gene match: 13. There are 16 residues in the CDR3. CDR3 sequence (DNA): TGTGCCAGCAGCGTACGGGACAGTAGAAAACCCTACGAGCAGTACTTC. Protein sequence: CASSVRDSRKPYEQYF.

This chain joins TRBV18 and TRBJ2-7, with TRBD1 identical over 8 bases. Trimming took 3 bases from V and 3 from J; bases not matched to a gene: 7. CDR1 and CDR2 from the germline V gene are KGHSH and LQKENI. CDR3 length: 15 amino acids. CDR3 sequence (DNA): TGTGCCAGCTCACCGCTCAGGACAGGGATCTACGAGCAGTACTTC. Its translation: CASSPLRTGIYEQYF.

This rearrangement joins TRBV5-1 to TRBJ2-7, with TRBD1 identical over 10 bases. The V segment lost 2 bases and the J segment 6 bases; nucleotides outside the gene matches: 5. In germline, CDR1 is SGHRS, CDR2 YFSETQ. CDR3 length: 14 residues. The CDR3: CASSFDRGRGEQYF. Written as DNA, the CDR3 is TGCGCCAGCAGCTTCGACAGGGGGCGTGGCGAGCAGTACTTC.

V gene TRBV11-2 combines with J gene TRBJ2-1; 14 bases map to TRBD2. Trimming took 1 base from V and 7 from J; bases not matched to a gene: 9. The CDR3 totals 18 residues. Germline V gene sequence: CDR1 SGHAT, CDR2 FQNNGV. CDR3 loop: CASSLVPGLAGAGNEQFF. As DNA, the CDR3 is TGTGCCAGCAGCTTAGTCCCGGGACTAGCGGGAGCAGGGAATGAGCAGTTCTTC.

The chain joins TRBV27 to TRBJ2-1; D is ambiguous. CDR1 is MNHEY, CDR2 SMNVEV, per germline (reference sequence). The V gene lost 4 bases and the J gene lost 9 bases, with 16 bases spanning the gap. The CDR3 is made up of 14 amino acids. CDR3 loop: CASSSLPRRIEQFF. The DNA for the CDR3 is TGTGCCAGCAGTTCGCTCCCCCGTCGTATTGAGCAGTTCTTC.

This clonotype has only a few counts. The chain has TRBV10-3 and TRBJ1-2, with TRBD1 as a possible D gene (5 bases). The V gene lost 9 bases and the J gene lost 0 bases, with 17 bases spanning the gap. CDR1 ENHRY and CDR2 SYGVKD come from the germline V gene. This CDR3 is built from 15 residues. The CDR3 sequence is CAIAAGTAANYGYTF. CDR3 nucleotide sequence: TGTGCCATAGCCGCCGGGACCGCAGCTAACTATGGCTACACCTTC.

The chain carries TRBV4-2 and TRBJ2-7; 7 nucleotides match TRBD2. Unmatched junction bases numbered 10, after V lost 0 bases and J lost 5 bases. This CDR3 region has 16 residues. In germline, CDR1 is LGHNA, CDR2 YNFKEQ. The DNA for the CDR3 is TGTGCCAGCAGCCAAGAGCGGTCCAGCGGGGTGGACGAGCAGTACTTC. Amino acid sequence: CASSQERSSGVDEQYF.

This clonotype was seen a handful of times. V and J are TRBV10-2 and TRBJ2-2; 8 bases align to TRBD1. The germline V gene encodes CDR1 WSHSY and CDR2 SAAADI. J gave up 5 bases and V 5 bases, and 10 bases lay outside the gene matches. CDR3 size: 16 residues. CDR3 DNA sequence: TGCGCCAGCAGTCGACCCGACAGGGGAGAAACCGGGGAGCTGTTTTTT. This encodes CASSRPDRGETGELFF.

This clonotype has more than one count but fewer than ten. The gene calls are TRBV20-1 and TRBJ2-1; 9 nucleotides line up with TRBD1. Germline assignment: CDR1 DFQATT and CDR2 SNEGSKA (reference sequence). The CDR3 extends over 19 amino acids. Losses at the gene ends were 5 bases for V and 4 bases for J; bases not matched to a gene: 21. This CDR3 is CSAFPNPNPGQGFYNEQFF. The CDR3 DNA reads TGCAGTGCTTTCCCAAACCCCAACCCGGGACAGGGTTTTTACAATGAGCAGTTCTTC.

This clonotype was detected once. This may stem from a read error, because a much larger clone lies one nucleotide away. V usage is TRBV29-1 and J usage is TRBJ2-5, with 8 bases lining up with TRBD1. Germline loops: CDR1 SQVTM, CDR2 ANQGSEA. Trimming cost V 7 bases and J 2 bases; bases outside gene matches: 9. CDR3 length equals 14 residues. The CDR3 region is CSDAQGARQETQYF. For the CDR3, the DNA is TGCAGCGACGCGCAGGGGGCCCGGCAAGAGACCCAGTACTTC. The variable domain in full, completed from reference TRBV29-1 and TRBJ2-5, reads SAVISQKPSRDICQRGTSLTIQCQVDSQVTMMFWYRQQPGQSLTLIATANQGSEATYESGFVIDKFPISRPNLTFSTLTVSNMSPEDSSIYLCSDAQGARQETQYFGPGTRLLVL.

The chain employs TRBV3-1 and TRBJ1-3, with D maybe TRBD1 (5 bases). Trimming removed 1 base at V and 0 bases at J, with 10 bases between. The V gene's germline CDR1 is LGHDT and CDR2 YNNKEL (reference sequence). The CDR3 has 16 residues. The DNA of the CDR3 is TGTGCCAGCAGCCAAGTAGGGGCGAGCTCTGGAAACACCATATATTTT. Amino acids: CASSQVGASSGNTIYF.

The chain recombines TRBV3-1 with TRBJ2-1; D may be TRBD1 (6 bases). In germline, CDR1 is LGHDT, CDR2 YNNKEL (reference sequence). V shed 3 bases and J shed 5 bases, with 17 bases lying between them. This CDR3 is built from 16 residues. The CDR3 DNA follows: TGTGCCAGCAGCCAGGTCGGACAGAGTTTTAACAATGAGCAGTTCTTC. Translated, it gives CASSQVGQSFNNEQFF.

The rearrangement joins TRBV20-1 to TRBJ2-1; 7 positions agree with TRBD2. CDR1 and CDR2 from the germline V gene are DFQATT and SNEGSKA (reference sequence). V lost 0 bases and J lost 4; bases outside the gene matches: 3. The CDR3 has 14 amino acids. CDR3 amino acids: CSARDPAGYNEQFF. The CDR3, as DNA: TGCAGTGCTAGAGATCCAGCGGGGTACAATGAGCAGTTCTTC.

The gene calls are TRBV20-1 and TRBJ2-7, with 12 nucleotides matching TRBD2. Trimming took 3 bases from V and 0 from J; bases not matched to a gene: 15. The germline CDR1 and CDR2 sequences are DFQATT and SNEGSKA (reference sequence). CDR3 length equals 19 residues. The CDR3 DNA is TGCAGTGCTAGTGGGGCCTTAACTAGCGGGAGGACGAGCTCCTACGAGCAGTACTTC. This translates into CSASGALTSGRTSSYEQYF.